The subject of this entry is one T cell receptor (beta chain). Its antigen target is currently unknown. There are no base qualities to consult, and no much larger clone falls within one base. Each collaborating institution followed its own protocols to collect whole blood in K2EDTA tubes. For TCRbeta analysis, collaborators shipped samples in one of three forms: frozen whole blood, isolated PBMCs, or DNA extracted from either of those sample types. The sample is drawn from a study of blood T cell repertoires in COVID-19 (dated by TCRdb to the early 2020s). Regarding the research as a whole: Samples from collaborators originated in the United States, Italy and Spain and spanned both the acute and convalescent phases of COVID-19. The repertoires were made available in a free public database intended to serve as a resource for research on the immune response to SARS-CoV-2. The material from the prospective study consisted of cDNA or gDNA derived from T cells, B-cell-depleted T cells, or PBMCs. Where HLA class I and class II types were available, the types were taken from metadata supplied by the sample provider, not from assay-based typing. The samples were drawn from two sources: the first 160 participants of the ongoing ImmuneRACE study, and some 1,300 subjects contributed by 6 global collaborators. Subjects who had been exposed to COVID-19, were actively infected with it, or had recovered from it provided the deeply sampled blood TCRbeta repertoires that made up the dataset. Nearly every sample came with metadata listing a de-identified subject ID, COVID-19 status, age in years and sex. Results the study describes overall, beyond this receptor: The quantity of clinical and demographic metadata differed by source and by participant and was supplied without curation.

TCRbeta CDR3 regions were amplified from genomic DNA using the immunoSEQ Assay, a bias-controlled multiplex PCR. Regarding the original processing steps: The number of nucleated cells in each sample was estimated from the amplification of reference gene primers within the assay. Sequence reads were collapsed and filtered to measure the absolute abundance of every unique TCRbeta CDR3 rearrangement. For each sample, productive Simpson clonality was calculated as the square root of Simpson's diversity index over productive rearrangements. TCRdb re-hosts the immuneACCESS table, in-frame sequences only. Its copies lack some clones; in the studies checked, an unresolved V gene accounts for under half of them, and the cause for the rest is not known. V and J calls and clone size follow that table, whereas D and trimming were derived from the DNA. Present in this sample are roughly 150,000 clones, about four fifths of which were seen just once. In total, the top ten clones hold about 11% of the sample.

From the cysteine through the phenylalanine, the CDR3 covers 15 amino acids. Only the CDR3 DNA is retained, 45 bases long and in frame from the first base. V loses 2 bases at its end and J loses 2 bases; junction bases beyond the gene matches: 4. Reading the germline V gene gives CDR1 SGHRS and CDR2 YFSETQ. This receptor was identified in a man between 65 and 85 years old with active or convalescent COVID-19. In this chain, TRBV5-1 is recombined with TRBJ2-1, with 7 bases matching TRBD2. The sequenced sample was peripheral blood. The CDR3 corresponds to CASSLAGSTYNEQFF. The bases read TGCGCCAGCAGCTTAGCGGGATCAACCTACAATGAGCAGTTCTTC.